Included here is one T cell receptor beta chain sequence, with context. Its binding antigen is unknown. No quality values exist for individual bases; no much larger clone is one base distant. The library was prepared using the immunoSEQ multiplex PCR assay. The multiplex PCR relied on a mix of 60 forward primers for TCR Vbeta segments and 13 reverse primers for TCR Jbeta segments. The CDR3 region of rearranged TCR beta genes was amplified from genomic DNA with a multiplex PCR assay. The Illumina HiSeq System was used to sequence the amplified TCR beta libraries as 87-base-pair reads. Concerning the study's data processing: A later analysis counted approximately 84 million unique TCR beta chains across the 700 or so repertoires, and some 11 million of these chains were shared by at least two donors. To remove PCR and sequencing errors, raw reads were error-corrected and collapsed into unique sequences using a nearest-neighbor algorithm that merged closely related sequences. To assign V, D and J gene segments, CDR3 sequences were aligned to IMGT reference sequences. For a sequence to be retained, at least a six-nucleotide match to both a V gene segment and a J gene segment was required. Rearrangements were called productive when the CDR3 lacked stop codons and stayed in frame with V and J; all others were non-productive. CDR3 was defined by IMGT convention, running from the second conserved V-encoded cysteine to the conserved J-encoded phenylalanine. In an earlier analysis of more than 550 of the donors, sequences lacking an unambiguous match to a single V gene segment were excluded. In an earlier analysis of 450 to 750 of the donors, a V segment was called functional when productive rearrangements were above 56.7%, and segregating when the standard deviation between donors exceeded 5%. A statistical classification framework was developed to diagnose cytomegalovirus status using the catalog of TCR beta chain sequences. V and J gene assignment, in a later analysis, came from comparing TCR nucleotide sequences with IMGT/GENE-DB human TR gene sequences. A later analysis assigned CDR3 sequences and most-parsimonious VDJ recombination scenarios with the TCRdist pipeline. A later analysis defined each TCR beta chain by its CDR3 amino acid sequence plus V-gene family, and excluded reads lacking a unique V-gene family. A later analysis removed several hundred highly shared, low-generation-probability nucleotide sequences to deal with suspected cross-contamination and a sequencing artifact. In a later analysis, a clonal expansion index was calculated for each public chain from normalized within-repertoire ranks of inferred template counts. In a later analysis, generation probabilities were computed with a VDJ recombination model fitted to out-of-frame rearrangements, and the resulting probabilities were checked against IGoR. Hypergeometric tests were used in a later analysis to score TCR-TCR, TCR-HLA and TCR-CMV co-occurrence, with a repertoire-size bias correction applied to the TCR pairs. False discovery rates were estimated in a later analysis by permuting HLA or CMV assignments 20 times. A later analysis grouped co-occurring TCRs with DBSCAN, adding TCRdist sequence similarity when clustering within HLA-allele-positive subsets. For co-occurrence clustering, repertoires with fewer than 30,000 or more than 120,000 public chains were excluded, along with five or six repertoires with anomalous nucleotide sharing. The table comes from immuneACCESS by way of TCRdb, which keeps in-frame sequences with V and J called. Part of the clones is missing from these tables; in studies checked, under half for an unresolved V gene and the rest for unknown reasons. V, J and clone size were drawn from that table, and D and trimming were deduced from the DNA. This sample lists some 150,000 clones; 75% to 80% were detected once. The ten most abundant clones make up about 1.7% of the sample.

From the germline V gene (reference sequence), CDR1 is LNHDA and CDR2 is SQIVND. The CDR3 runs 13 residues from the cysteine to the phenylalanine. Just CDR3 DNA is preserved here, 39 bases in frame from base 1. Clipping removes 7 bases from V and 5 bases from J, with 5 as the unmatched junction base count. This specimen belongs to a study of cytomegalovirus exposure and HLA in healthy donors (dated by TCRdb to about 2017). As for the study more broadly: An earlier analysis of several hundred of the donors reported roughly 270 Gb of sequence data and more than 90 million unique TCR beta sequences from some 180 million T cells. An early release that covered approximately 600 HLA-typed donors contained approximately 290 gigabases of sequencing data and tens of millions of unique TCR sequences. Of the 300 to 450 genotyped donors, approximately 82% fell in the genetic ancestry cluster associated with self-reported Caucasian donors. The study aimed to test whether signatures of past pathogen exposure could be identified by cataloging public T cell receptors. The T cell repertoires of some 670 subjects were profiled by immunosequencing and related to cytomegalovirus serostatus. In addition to the first cohort of roughly 670 subjects, a separate validation cohort of 100 to 150 different subjects was used. High-throughput TCR immunosequencing, statistical association of individual TCRs with disease status, and machine learning were combined to predict cytomegalovirus infection status. A later analysis re-examined previously published TCR beta repertoires from about 700 donors and added high-resolution HLA genotyping to investigate patterns of TCR occurrence. The later analysis used no new phenotypic data to find candidate immune exposures, relying instead on TCR beta sequences and their occurrence across donors. An earlier analysis of some 500 of the donors applied high-throughput TCR beta sequencing to assess whether each TCR beta V gene segment acted as functional or pseudogenic. Donor age, sex, ethnicity and CMV serostatus were collected together with the repertoire data. Genome-wide SNP genotypes for about three fifths of the roughly 670 donors were used in a later genetic analysis, which treated that subset as a discovery cohort. Every discovery cohort repertoire had been produced on one sequencing platform. HLA typing covered class I and class II loci at four-digit resolution. Typing coverage differed by locus: A, B, C, DRB1 and DQB1 were typed in roughly 620-630 donors, DQA1 in about 510, DPA1 in roughly 590, and DPB1 in 472. Roughly 5 DR-DQ haplotypes were handled as single units for association and clustering, since linkage in the cohort was strong. Among around 400 genotyped donors of the cohort, an average of about 240,000 unique TCR beta nucleotide sequences were sequenced per donor, around 18% of them non-productive.

The cohort consisted of hundreds of healthy bone marrow donors. At the time of sampling, all cohort members were nominally healthy, though unrecorded immune exposures were likely present. The donor was CMV seronegative and belonged to the group of around 350 seronegative cohort members. Each donor provided a peripheral blood sample, and peripheral blood mononuclear cells were used for TCR beta sequencing. Genomic DNA was extracted from the blood cell samples with the Qiagen DNeasy Blood Extraction Kit. Points the paper makes about the study in general: Presence/absence analyses assumed roughly uniform sequencing depth across donors, an assumption that may not hold. This cohort had only TCR beta chains sequenced, and the lack of alpha or paired-chain data limited which features could be detected. According to a later analysis, parvovirus B19, influenza, CMV and Epstein-Barr virus appeared linked to several top co-occurrence clusters. Some IMGT-functional V segments, including TRBV6-2 and TRBV6-3, could not be told apart with the 87-base-pair reads, so those segments were excluded. A later analysis associated some 17,000 TCR beta sequences with specific HLA alleles at a false discovery rate of 0.05. While some public TCRs were present in many individuals, most TCR sequences turned up only very rarely across donors. In a later analysis, TCR association rates were found to vary across HLA loci, with the most associated TCRs seen for DRB1 alleles and the fewest for HLA-C alleles. In a later analysis, HLA-associated TCR beta chains showed more clonal expansion and lower generation probabilities than non-associated chains that were equally common. Because counts were too low, roughly 16 rarely observed V segments, including chromosome 9 orphons, were excluded from the earlier analysis of some 540 of the donors. According to a later analysis, most CMV-associated TCR beta chains appeared to be HLA-restricted, and the HLA associations seemed to be driven largely by CMV exposure. A cluster of highly shared sequence variants was judged likely to represent a technical artifact of the sequencing pipeline. A further reported finding was that TCR beta sequences accurately predicted the HLA-A and HLA-B alleles for most subjects in the first cohort. Broadly in line with IMGT annotations, most TCR beta V segments showed up in productive rearrangements about 87% or about 30% of the time in an earlier analysis of around 600 of the donors. In the study, 150 to 200 TCR beta chains were listed as associated with cytomegalovirus. The classifier was reported to diagnose cytomegalovirus status with high specificity and sensitivity in both the original cohort and the validation cohort. Three of the identified cytomegalovirus-associated TCR beta chains were confirmed in vitro to be specific for cytomegalovirus antigens. According to a later genetic analysis, donors in an Asian-associated ancestry cluster had fewer N-insertions in productive TCRs than the roughly 660-donor mean. The authors suggested that the approach could potentially be extended to other disease states and immunological phenotypes. CMV serostatus was the only immune exposure information available for the cohort. Because some donors lacked HLA typing at each locus, the association tests relied only on the typed subset. Correlated functional status among segregating V segments might reflect linkage disequilibrium, but an unknown experimental factor could not be ruled out. V-gene and J-gene trimming of TCR beta chains was associated with a missense DCLRE1C variant in a later genetic analysis, and the association was replicated in an independent cohort. Assigning TCR associations to individual alleles was difficult when HLA alleles, especially DR and DQ, strongly co-occurred.

The source material was PBMCs. The sequence derives from a woman aged 30 to 39 in good health and CMV-seronegative. Rearrangement joined TRBV19 to TRBJ1-2; TRBD1 lines up with 9 middle nucleotides. The CDR3 protein: CASTRDRDYGYTF. The DNA sequence follows: TGTGCCAGTACCAGGGACAGGGATTATGGCTACACCTTC.